These 12 T cell receptor beta chains were all obtained from the same sample, sequenced in a study of blood T cell repertoires in COVID-19 (dated by TCRdb to the early 2020s). Libraries were built with the immunoSEQ multiplex PCR assay. TCRdb mirrors the immuneACCESS table, restricted to in-frame sequences. Some clones are absent from its copies; in checked studies, under half trace to an unresolved V gene, and the reason for the others is unknown. A total of a few hundred thousand clones appear in this sample, roughly 80% of them only once. The ten largest make up less than 4% of the sample. The sequencing sample was made of peripheral blood. The receptors derive from a woman in her late teens or twenties with acute or convalescent COVID-19.

The rearrangement uses TRBV27 and TRBJ1-1; the D gene is possibly TRBD1 (5 bases). Germline V gives CDR1 MNHEY, CDR2 SMNVEV (reference sequence). Trimming took off 0 bases at V and 1 base at J, with 12 bases between the two ends. The CDR3 has 16 residues. This CDR3 reads CASSLSGQGGNTEAFF. CDR3 in DNA: TGTGCCAGCAGTTTATCGGGGCAGGGAGGGAACACTGAAGCTTTCTTT.

The rearrangement uses TRBV12-5 and TRBJ2-1, with 8 bases that match TRBD2. CDR1 is LGHNT, CDR2 FRNRAP, per germline. The CDR3 sequence is 15 residues long. V was pared by 1 base and J by 6 bases, with 5 bases of the junction left unmatched. This CDR3 is CASGLALAGINEQFF. CDR3 nucleotide sequence: TGTGCTAGTGGTTTGGCTCTAGCGGGTATCAATGAGCAGTTCTTC.

The chain couples TRBV7-9 to TRBJ1-2, with D possibly matching TRBD1 (6 bases). CDR3 size: 15 residues. V dropped 3 bases and J dropped 6 bases, with 17 bases sitting between them. Per the germline V gene, CDR1 is SEHNR and CDR2 is FQNEAQ (reference sequence). The CDR3 nucleotides read TGTGCCAGCAGCTTGGCGGTACAGGGTTTAGATGGCTACACCTTC. Its protein product is CASSLAVQGLDGYTF.

V and J are TRBV7-6 and TRBJ2-7, with D possibly being TRBD2 (5 bases). The CDR3 spans 15 residues. Germline values: CDR1 SGHVS, CDR2 FNYEAQ. Trimming stripped 2 bases from V and 3 bases from J, with 14 bases between. CDR3 DNA: TGTGCCAGCAGCTTATCGCAGGACGGAGGCTACGAGCAGTACTTC. Translation gives CASSLSQDGGYEQYF.

The chain employs TRBV15 and TRBJ2-3, with D unresolved. CDR3 length equals 13 residues. From germline, CDR1 is LNHNV and CDR2 YYDKDF (reference sequence). V was trimmed by 0 bases and J by 4 bases, leaving 5 bases between them. CDR3 amino acids: CATSRDSADTQYF. The CDR3 DNA sequence: TGTGCCACCAGCAGAGACAGTGCAGATACGCAGTATTTT.

This clone has only one observation. The chain carries TRBV24-1 and TRBJ2-1, with 9 positions matching TRBD2. The length of the CDR3 is 15 residues. Germline CDR1 is KGHDR and CDR2 is SFDVKD. Trimming removed 7 bases from V and 1 base from J; junction bases left unmatched: 4. In DNA, the CDR3 is TGTGCCACCAGCCGTAGCGGGAGATCCTACAATGAGCAGTTCTTC. It codes for CATSRSGRSYNEQFF.

CDR3 loop: CAWSPSGNTIYF. The CDR3 bases are TGTGCCTGGAGTCCTTCTGGAAACACCATATATTTT. The chain employs TRBV30 and TRBJ1-3; D remains ambiguous. The CDR3 is 12 residues long. Germline CDR1 GTSNPN, CDR2 SVGIG (reference sequence). Trimming removed 2 bases at V and 1 base at J, with 3 bases between.

This sequence joins TRBV29-1 and TRBJ2-3, with 11 nucleotides matching TRBD1. Looked up from germline, CDR1 is SQVTM and CDR2 is ANQGSEA. This CDR3 has 14 residues. With V trimmed by 8 bases and J by 3 bases, 7 bases remained unmatched. Here the CDR3 DNA reads TGCAGCCCGTCGGGACAGGGGGTGACAGATACGCAGTATTTT. As protein: CSPSGQGVTDTQYF.

The chain uses TRBV23-1 and TRBJ1-3; D might be TRBD1 (5 bases). TRBV23-1 is treated as an ORF (open reading frame) with a function not yet certain. Trimming took 5 bases from V and 0 from J, leaving 17 bases between them. There are 17 residues in the CDR3. CDR3 in DNA: TGCGCCAGCAGTTCAACTTCAGACAGAGCCTCTGGAAACACCATATATTTT. Its translation: CASSSTSDRASGNTIYF.

The genes are TRBV5-1 and TRBJ1-1; 7 bases map to TRBD1. There are 14 residues in the CDR3. The J segment lost 5 bases and the V segment lost 4 bases, leaving 8 bases of the junction unmatched. The germline V gene has CDR1 SGHRS and CDR2 YFSETQ. In DNA, the CDR3 is TGCGCCAGCAGCAACGGGGCAGGGGGAACTGAAGCTTTCTTT. This gives the protein CASSNGAGGTEAFF.

The rearrangement joins TRBV6-5 to TRBJ1-4; D call uncertain. V dropped 3 bases and J dropped 3 bases, with 8 bases sitting between them. The CDR3 is 14 residues long. Germline V gives CDR1 MNHEY, CDR2 SVGAGI. DNA for the CDR3: TGTGCCAGCAGTTATGCGGGTCCTAATGAAAAACTGTTTTTT. This encodes CASSYAGPNEKLFF.

V usage is TRBV3-1 (or the pseudogene TRBV3-2) and J usage is TRBJ2-1, with 8 bases aligning to TRBD2. Germline values: CDR1 LGHDT, CDR2 YNNKEL (reference sequence). The CDR3 is 19 amino acids. Trimming at V came to 0 bases and at J to 7 bases, leaving 17 bases not matched to a gene. The CDR3 loop reads CASSQEGQRERYLSNEQFF. The CDR3, as DNA: TGTGCCAGCAGCCAAGAAGGGCAGCGGGAGCGGTACCTCTCAAATGAGCAGTTCTTC.